This T cell receptor (beta chain) was sequenced during a study of tissue T cells after allogeneic stem cell transplantation (dated 2022 in TCRdb). Looking at the study overall: When multiple samples of a tissue existed, pathologist review of H&E sections prioritized samples with histologically apparent lymphocytes for sequencing. The study profiled TCR beta repertoires across many tissues from research autopsies of patients with and without GVHD, plus mouse models of GVHD. On the human side, the study was prospective and observational, with no blinding or randomization.

The meaning of the sample's time point label: human tissue collected at research (rapid) autopsy. For comparison, three non-HCT patients with other cancers were selected retrospectively, each having at least five GI tract samples and no known GI disease at death. After a median post-mortem interval of about 9.1 hours, autopsy tissues were collected, including GI sites from esophagus to rectum, liver, skin, and lymphoid organs such as spleen. Each autopsy specimen was bisected, with one portion flash-frozen in liquid nitrogen and the remainder formalin-fixed, and the outer muscle layers of GI specimens were removed. To extract genomic DNA from frozen tissues, either the Mag-Bind Blood & Tissue DNA HDQ 96 Kit on a Chemagic 360 or the DNeasy Blood & Tissue Kit was used. Because of concern about red blood cell contamination, extracted DNA was further purified using the Genomic DNA Clean & Concentrator-25 kit.

As for this clone: Its antigen target is currently unknown. Within one base of it there is no much larger clone, and no base qualities were kept.

Based on the germline V gene, the CDR1 and CDR2 sequences are KGHSH and LQKENI. The CDR3 numbers 14 residues from cysteine through phenylalanine. The CDR3 DNA has 42 bases and is translated from base 1. V is pared back by 5 bases and J by 0 bases, with 11 bases lying between the germline termini. Library construction relied on the immunoSEQ multiplex PCR assay. TCRbeta CDR3 sequencing was performed at survey depth by Adaptive Biotechnologies, and CDR3 sequences, V/J genes, productive frequency and template counts were reported. TCR beta CDR3 regions were amplified from genomic DNA rather than RNA. In the authors' own workflow: Pairwise repertoire overlap between tissues was quantified with Jensen-Shannon divergence, where 1 means complete divergence and 0 identical. Tissues were clustered by single-linkage agglomerative hierarchical clustering of pairwise JSD values and displayed as dendrograms. GLIPH2 was applied to all patient samples using simulation_depth 1000, kmer_min_depth 3, and cdr3_length_cutoff 8, and only groups with more than two unique CDR3s were retained. A standardized tissue-overlap score extrapolated Jaccard GLIPH-group overlap across patients to a standard repertoire size of 1000 clones. To look at how diversity was associated with clinical or experimental variables, linear mixed-effect models were used, with tissue treated as a fixed effect and individual treated as a random effect. TCRdb stores this immuneACCESS table with in-frame sequences only. Part of the clones is absent; in the studies checked, under half of the shortfall reflects unresolved V genes, and no reason is known for the rest. The V and J calls and clone size come from that table; D and trimming were worked out from the DNA. The sample table contains approximately 12,000 clones; only one count was recorded for approximately 70% of them. 14% of the sample belongs to the ten largest clones.

Study-level results and caveats: Within patients, how anatomically similar tissues were was a major factor shaping TCR repertoire composition, regardless of disease or transplant status. Sampling depth was acknowledged as a limitation, and the patient cohort was both small and clinically heterogeneous. No blood samples were available for the non-GVHD comparator patients. In both patients and mice, T cells from blood and spleen covered only a limited part of the TCR repertoire found in tissues. The study did not establish which tissue TCRs were alloreactive or antigen-specific, and some clones may have been host cells that persisted. Only a few T cell clones appeared in more than one patient, yet motif-based clustering showed tissue-specific repertoire signatures that were shared between patients.

Source: tissue from the right colon, taken at autopsy. This sequence originates from a woman aged 18 to 55 with breast cancer. In this chain, TRBV18 is recombined with TRBJ2-7; TRBD2 is a possible D gene, resting on 5 matching bases. The base sequence is TGTGCCAGCTCATCCCGACGGGACTCCTACGAGCAGTACTTC. It encodes CASSSRRDSYEQYF.